The 8 T cell receptor beta chains reported below all come from one sample, sequenced in a study of pediatric ulcerative colitis. Profiled with immunoSEQ multiplex PCR; TCRdb holds only in-frame clones, not every one. The sample shows tens of thousands of clones, less than 90% of them seen only once. The sequenced material came from blood. The receptors come from a girl aged 10 to 17 with moderate ulcerative colitis.

V usage is TRBV29-1 and J usage is TRBJ1-3; no firm D call. Trimming removed 7 bases at V and 0 bases at J, with 13 bases between. Germline V gene lookup returns CDR1 SQVTM and CDR2 ANQGSEA. This CDR3 comprises 14 residues. The CDR3 bases are TGCAGCGGGGTGAGAGGAAACTCTGGAAACACCATATATTTT. Protein sequence: CSGVRGNSGNTIYF.

V and J are TRBV2 and TRBJ2-7; D is perhaps TRBD2 (5 bases). Germline V gene sequence: CDR1 SNHLY, CDR2 FYNNEI. Trimming cost V 3 bases and J 2 bases, with 14 bases left between them. The CDR3 extends over 15 amino acids. CDR3 in DNA: TGTGCCAGCAGTGAGGCAGCCGCCGGGGCCTACGAGCAGTACTTC. This encodes CASSEAAAGAYEQYF.

The chain has TRBV7-9 and TRBJ2-1, with 8 nucleotides matching TRBD2. Trimming removed 5 bases from V and 1 base from J; junction bases left unmatched: 10. CDR3 length equals 17 residues. Germline CDR1 is SEHNR and CDR2 is FQNEAQ (reference sequence). The CDR3 sequence: CASSSPPSGLSYNEQFF. DNA for the CDR3: TGTGCCAGCAGCAGTCCACCTAGCGGGCTTTCCTACAATGAGCAGTTCTTC.

The rearrangement joins TRBV2 to TRBJ2-7, with a possible D match to TRBD2 (6 bases). The CDR3 has 16 residues. With 3 bases removed from V and 6 bases from J, the gap between germline ends came to 21 bases. Germline values: CDR1 SNHLY, CDR2 FYNNEI. The CDR3 region is CASSEDLRDSACEQYF. CDR3 nucleotide sequence: TGTGCCAGCAGTGAGGATTTGAGGGACTCCGCCTGCGAGCAGTACTTC.

The chain joins TRBV29-1 to TRBJ2-3, with D perhaps TRBD2 (7 bases). CDR1 and CDR2 from the germline V gene are SQVTM and ANQGSEA. Deletions cut 4 bases from V and 2 bases from J, with 19 bases between. The CDR3 extends over 16 amino acids. The CDR3 region is CSVVGGQQAATDTQYF. The CDR3 DNA reads TGCAGCGTTGTCGGGGGGCAACAGGCAGCCACAGATACGCAGTATTTT.

The chain recombines TRBV11-2 with TRBJ1-1; D remains ambiguous. Trimming stripped 1 base from V and 10 bases from J, with 13 bases between. The CDR3 runs to 13 residues. Germline V gene data show CDR1 as SGHAT and CDR2 as FQNNGV. The CDR3 sequence: CASSLGVKASAFF. In DNA form, the CDR3 reads TGTGCCAGCAGCTTAGGGGTAAAGGCTTCAGCTTTCTTT.

The chain has TRBV7-9 and TRBJ2-7; the D is unclear. CDR3 size: 13 residues. Germline V gene sequence: CDR1 SEHNR, CDR2 FQNEAQ (reference sequence). The V end was cut by 5 bases, the J end by 2 bases, with 10 bases between. The CDR3 DNA is TGTGCCAGCAGCCTAGGAATGGCCTACGAGCAGTACTTC. Its translation: CASSLGMAYEQYF.

The DNA of the CDR3 is TGTGCCAGCAGCCAAGAAGGTCTCACAGATACGCAGTATTTT. It codes for CASSQEGLTDTQYF. This chain links TRBV14 with TRBJ2-3; no definite D call. Germline lookup yields CDR1 SGHDN and CDR2 FVKESK. The CDR3 contains 14 residues. The V end lost 0 bases, the J end lost 2 bases, and 6 bases lay between the germline ends.